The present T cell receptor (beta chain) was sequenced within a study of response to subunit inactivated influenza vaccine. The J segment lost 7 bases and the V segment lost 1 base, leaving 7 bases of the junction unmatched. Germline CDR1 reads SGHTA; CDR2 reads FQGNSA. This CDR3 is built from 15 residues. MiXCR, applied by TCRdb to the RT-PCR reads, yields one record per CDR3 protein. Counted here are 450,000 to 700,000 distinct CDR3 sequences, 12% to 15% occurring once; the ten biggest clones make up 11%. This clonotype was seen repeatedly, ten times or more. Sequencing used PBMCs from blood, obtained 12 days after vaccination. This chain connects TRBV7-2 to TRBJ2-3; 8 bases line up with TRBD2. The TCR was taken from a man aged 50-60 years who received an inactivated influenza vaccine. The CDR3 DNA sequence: TGTGCCAGCAGCTTAGAACGGGGGGGGACATATACGCAGTATTTT. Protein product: CASSLERGGTYTQYF.